Following are 5 T cell receptor beta chains from one sample sequenced in a study of T cell responses to AZD1222 COVID-19 vaccine. Here immunoSEQ multiplex PCR was the method, and the copy in TCRdb shows in-frame clones only, minus some. The repertoire consists of 90,000 to 120,000 clones, with less than 90% occurring once and the leading ten covering 16%. Sample: peripheral blood, taken on day 0 of AZD1222 vaccination. The source of these receptors is an adult in good health.

This clone has more than one count but fewer than ten. This chain uses TRBV28 with TRBJ1-5; D gene unclear. The V and J ends lost 3 bases and 5 bases respectively, with 14 bases between them. The CDR3 covers 15 residues. Per germline, CDR1 MDHEN and CDR2 SYDVKM. This CDR3 reads CASSFSGKLDQPQHF. Here the CDR3 DNA reads TGTGCCAGCAGTTTTTCGGGGAAGCTTGATCAGCCCCAGCATTTT.

V usage is TRBV6-5 and J usage is TRBJ2-1; D unresolved. The CDR3 totals 12 residues. V was trimmed by 6 bases and J by 9 bases, leaving 12 bases between them. Germline CDR1 MNHEY, CDR2 SVGAGI. The CDR3 spells CASRQPGSEQFF. Here the CDR3 DNA reads TGTGCCAGCAGGCAACCTGGAAGTGAGCAGTTCTTC.

V usage is TRBV16 and J usage is TRBJ2-7; D perhaps matches TRBD1 (6 bases). Germline V gene lookup returns CDR1 KGHSY and CDR2 FQNENV. This CDR3 region has 12 residues. The V end lost 4 bases, the J end lost 13 bases, and 17 bases lay between the germline ends. For the CDR3, the DNA is TGTGCCAGCAGCCGCACGGCCGGGACACAATACTTC. This sequence encodes CASSRTAGTQYF.

This clone was recorded once. Sequence at one end of the junction differs from germline and may be a read error. The chain's CDR3 is CASTTNNLTDSIWRGSDQPQHF. CDR3 nucleotides: TGCGCCAGCACCACTAATAACCTCACGGATTCAATTTGGAGGGGTAGCGATCAGCCCCAGCATTTT. The rearrangement uses TRBV23-1 and TRBJ1-5, with D tentatively TRBD1 (5 bases). TRBV23-1 is designated an ORF whose function remains uncertain. The CDR3 spans 22 residues.

V and J are TRBV3-1 (or the pseudogene TRBV3-2) and TRBJ1-6; a possible D gene is TRBD1 (5 bases). The CDR3 loop spans 16 amino acids. V lost 1 base, J lost 7 bases, and 14 bases lay in between. The germline V gene encodes CDR1 LGHDT and CDR2 YNNKEL (reference sequence). CDR3 amino acids: CASSQVRRDPNSPLHF. CDR3 coding DNA: TGTGCCAGCAGCCAAGTGCGAAGGGACCCGAATTCACCCCTCCACTTT.